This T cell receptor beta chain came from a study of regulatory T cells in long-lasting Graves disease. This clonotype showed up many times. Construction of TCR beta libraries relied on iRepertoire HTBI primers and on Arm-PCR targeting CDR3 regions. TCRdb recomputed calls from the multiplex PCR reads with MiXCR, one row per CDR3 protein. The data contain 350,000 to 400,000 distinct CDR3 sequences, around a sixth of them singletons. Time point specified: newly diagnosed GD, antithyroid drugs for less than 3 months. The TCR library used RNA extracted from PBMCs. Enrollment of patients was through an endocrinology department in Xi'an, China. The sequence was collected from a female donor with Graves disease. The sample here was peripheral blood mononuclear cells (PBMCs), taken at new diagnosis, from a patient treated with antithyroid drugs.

The DNA for the CDR3 is TGCAGTGCCCCGACAGGGGGGGCGCAGTACTTC. Protein product: CSAPTGGAQYF. The J gene is TRBJ2-7, the V gene TRBV20-1; 9 positions agree with TRBD1. V gave up 6 bases and J gave up 9 bases; unmatched junction bases: 6. Germline V gene lookup returns CDR1 DFQATT and CDR2 SNEGSKA (reference sequence). The CDR3 is 11 residues long.